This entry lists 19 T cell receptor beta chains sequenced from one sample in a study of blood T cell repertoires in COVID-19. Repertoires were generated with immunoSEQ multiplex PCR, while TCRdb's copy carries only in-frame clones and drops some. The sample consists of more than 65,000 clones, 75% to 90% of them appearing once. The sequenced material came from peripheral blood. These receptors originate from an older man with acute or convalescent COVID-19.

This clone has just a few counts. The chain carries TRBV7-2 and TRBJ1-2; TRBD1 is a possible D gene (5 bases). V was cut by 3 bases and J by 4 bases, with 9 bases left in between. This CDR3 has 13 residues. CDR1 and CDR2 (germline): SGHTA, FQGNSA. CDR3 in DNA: TGTGCCAGCAGCTTCGGCAGGGTCTATGGCTACACCTTC. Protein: CASSFGRVYGYTF.

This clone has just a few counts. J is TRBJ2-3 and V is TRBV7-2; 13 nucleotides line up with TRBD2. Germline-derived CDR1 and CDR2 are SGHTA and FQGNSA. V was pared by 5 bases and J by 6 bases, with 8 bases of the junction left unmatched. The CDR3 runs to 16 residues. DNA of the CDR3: TGTGCCAGCAGCGAAGGACTAGCGGGAGCTTTCGATACGCAGTATTTT. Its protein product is CASSEGLAGAFDTQYF.

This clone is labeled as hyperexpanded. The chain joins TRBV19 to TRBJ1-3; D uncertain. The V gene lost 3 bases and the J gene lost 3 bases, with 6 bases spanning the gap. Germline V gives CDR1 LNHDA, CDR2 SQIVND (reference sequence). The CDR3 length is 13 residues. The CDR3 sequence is CASSILNGNTIYF. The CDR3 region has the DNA TGTGCCAGTAGTATTTTAAATGGAAACACCATATATTTT. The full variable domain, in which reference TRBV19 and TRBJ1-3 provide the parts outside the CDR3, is DGGITQSPKYLFRKEGQNVTLSCEQNLNHDAMYWYRQDPGQGLRLIYYSQIVNDFQKGDIAEGYSVSREKKESFPLTVTSAQKNPTAFYLCASSILNGNTIYFGEGSWLTVV.

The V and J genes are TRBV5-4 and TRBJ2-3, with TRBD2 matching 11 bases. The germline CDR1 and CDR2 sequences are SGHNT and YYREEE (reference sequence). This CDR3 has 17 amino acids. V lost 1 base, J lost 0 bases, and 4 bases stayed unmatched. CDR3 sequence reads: CASSLTSGGGSTDTQYF. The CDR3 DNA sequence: TGTGCCAGCAGCTTGACTAGCGGGGGAGGTAGCACAGATACGCAGTATTTT.

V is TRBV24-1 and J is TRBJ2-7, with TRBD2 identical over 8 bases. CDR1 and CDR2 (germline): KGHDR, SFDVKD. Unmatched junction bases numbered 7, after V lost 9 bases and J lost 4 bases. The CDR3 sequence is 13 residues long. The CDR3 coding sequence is TGTGCCACCGCCGGGGGGGCAAGGTACGAGCAGTACTTC. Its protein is CATAGGARYEQYF.

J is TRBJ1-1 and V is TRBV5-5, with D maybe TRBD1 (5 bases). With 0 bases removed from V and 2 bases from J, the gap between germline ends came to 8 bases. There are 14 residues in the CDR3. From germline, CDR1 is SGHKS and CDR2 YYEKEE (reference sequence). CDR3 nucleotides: TGTGCCAGCAGCTTGGTACAGGTTAACACTGAAGCTTTCTTT. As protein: CASSLVQVNTEAFF.

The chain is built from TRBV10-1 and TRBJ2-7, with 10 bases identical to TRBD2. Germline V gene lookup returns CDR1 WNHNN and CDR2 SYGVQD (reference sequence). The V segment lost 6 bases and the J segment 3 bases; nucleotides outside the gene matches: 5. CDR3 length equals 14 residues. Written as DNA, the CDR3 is TGCGCCAGCAGCCCTAGCGGGAGTTTCTACGAGCAGTACTTC. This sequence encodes CASSPSGSFYEQYF.

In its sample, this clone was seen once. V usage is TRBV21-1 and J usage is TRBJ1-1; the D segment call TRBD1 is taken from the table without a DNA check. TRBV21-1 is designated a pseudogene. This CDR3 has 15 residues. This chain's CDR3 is CASSPKDRGNTEAFF. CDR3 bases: TGTGCCAGCAGCCCTAAGGACAGGGGGAACACTGAAGCTTTCTTT.

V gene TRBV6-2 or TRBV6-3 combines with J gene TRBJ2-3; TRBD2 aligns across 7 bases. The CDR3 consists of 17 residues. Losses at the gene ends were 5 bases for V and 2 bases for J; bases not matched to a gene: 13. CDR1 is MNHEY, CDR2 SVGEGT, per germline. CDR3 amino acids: CASSLEGGIFPTDTQYF. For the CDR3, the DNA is TGTGCCAGCAGTCTGGAGGGAGGGATTTTCCCCACAGATACGCAGTATTTT.

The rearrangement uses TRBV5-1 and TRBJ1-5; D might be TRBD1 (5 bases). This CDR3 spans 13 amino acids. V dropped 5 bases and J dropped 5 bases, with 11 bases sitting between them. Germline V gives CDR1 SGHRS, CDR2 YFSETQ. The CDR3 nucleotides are TGCGCCAGCAGAGACGGAGGGGATCAGCCCCAGCATTTT. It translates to CASRDGGDQPQHF.

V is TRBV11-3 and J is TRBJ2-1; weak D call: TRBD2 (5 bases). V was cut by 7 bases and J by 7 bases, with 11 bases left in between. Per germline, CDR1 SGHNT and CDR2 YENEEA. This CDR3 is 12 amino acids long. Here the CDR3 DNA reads TGTGCCAGCACCCCCCCGGGGAATGAGCAGTTCTTC. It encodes CASTPPGNEQFF. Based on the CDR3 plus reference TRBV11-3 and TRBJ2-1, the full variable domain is EAGVVQSPRYKIIEKKQPVAFWCNPISGHNTLYWYLQNLGQGPELLIRYENEEAVDDSQLPKDRFSAERLKGVDSTLKIQPAELGDSAVYLCASTPPGNEQFFGPGTRLTVL.

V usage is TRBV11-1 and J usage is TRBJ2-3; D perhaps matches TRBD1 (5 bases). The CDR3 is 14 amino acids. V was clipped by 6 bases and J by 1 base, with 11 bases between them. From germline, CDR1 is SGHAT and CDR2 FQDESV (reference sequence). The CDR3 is CASRLSTGTDTQYF. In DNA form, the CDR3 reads TGTGCCAGCAGATTATCGACAGGCACAGATACGCAGTATTTT.

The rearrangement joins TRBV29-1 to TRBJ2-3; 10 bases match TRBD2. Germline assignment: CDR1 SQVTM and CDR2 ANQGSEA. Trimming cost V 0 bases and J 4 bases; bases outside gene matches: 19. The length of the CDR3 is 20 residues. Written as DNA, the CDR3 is TGCAGCGTTGAAGAACAACTAGGTAGCGGGGGGCCTAACCGGCCAGATACGCAGTATTTT. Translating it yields CSVEEQLGSGGPNRPDTQYF.

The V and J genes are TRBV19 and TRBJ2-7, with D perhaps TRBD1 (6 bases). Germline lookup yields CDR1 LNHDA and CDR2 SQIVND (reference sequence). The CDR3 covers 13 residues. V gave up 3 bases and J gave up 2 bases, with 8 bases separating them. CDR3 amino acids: CASSIAGAYEQYF. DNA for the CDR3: TGTGCCAGTAGTATTGCAGGGGCCTACGAGCAGTACTTC.

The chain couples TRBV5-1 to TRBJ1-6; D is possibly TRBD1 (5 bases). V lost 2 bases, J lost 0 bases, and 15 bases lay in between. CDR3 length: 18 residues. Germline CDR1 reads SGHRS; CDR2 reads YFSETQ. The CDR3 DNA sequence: TGCGCCAGCAGCTTAACAGGACCGGTGAGCTCCTATAATTCACCCCTCCACTTT. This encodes CASSLTGPVSSYNSPLHF.

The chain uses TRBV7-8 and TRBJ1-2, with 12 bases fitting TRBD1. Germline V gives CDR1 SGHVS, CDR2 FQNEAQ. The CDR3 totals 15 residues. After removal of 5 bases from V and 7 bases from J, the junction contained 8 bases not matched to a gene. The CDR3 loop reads CASSAGQGAGVGYTF. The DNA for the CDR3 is TGTGCCAGCAGCGCGGGACAGGGGGCGGGAGTTGGCTACACCTTC. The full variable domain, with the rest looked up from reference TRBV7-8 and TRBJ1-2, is GAGVSQSPRYKVAKRGQDVALRCDPISGHVSLFWYQQALGQGPEFLTYFQNEAQLDKSGLPSDRFFAERPEGSVSTLKIQRTQQEDSAVYLCASSAGQGAGVGYTFGSGTRLTVV.

CDR3 sequence reads: CASRRQGGITEAFF. As DNA, the CDR3 is TGTGCCAGCAGAAGACAGGGCGGCATCACTGAAGCTTTCTTT. V usage is TRBV5-8 and J usage is TRBJ1-1; 7 nucleotides agree with TRBD1. Germline CDR1 SGHTS, CDR2 YDEGEE. The trim removed 5 bases at V and 4 bases at J, leaving 8 bases unmatched. This CDR3 comprises 14 residues. Drawing the rest from reference TRBV5-8 and TRBJ1-1, the complete variable domain is EAGVTQSPTHLIKTRGQQATLRCSPISGHTSVYWYQQALGLGLQFLLWYDEGEERNRGNFPPRFSGRQFPNYSSELNVNALELEDSALYLCASRRQGGITEAFFGQGTRLTVV.

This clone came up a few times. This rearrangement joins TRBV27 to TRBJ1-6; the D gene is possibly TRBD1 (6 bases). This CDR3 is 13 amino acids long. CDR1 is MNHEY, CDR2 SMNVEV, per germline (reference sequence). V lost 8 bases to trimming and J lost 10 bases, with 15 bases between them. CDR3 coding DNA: TGTGCCAGCCCGACAGGATGGGGCTCACCCCTCCACTTT. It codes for CASPTGWGSPLHF.

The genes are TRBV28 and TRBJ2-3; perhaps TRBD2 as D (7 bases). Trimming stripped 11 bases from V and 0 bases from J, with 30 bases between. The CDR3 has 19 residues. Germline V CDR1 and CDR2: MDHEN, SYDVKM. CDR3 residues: CAHSRGRASGEISTDTQYF. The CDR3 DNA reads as TGTGCCCACAGCAGGGGAAGGGCTAGCGGAGAGATTAGCACAGATACGCAGTATTTT.